The clone carrying this T cell receptor beta chain was seen ten or more times. This sample stems from a study of neurological immune-mediated disorders. The V gene's germline CDR1 is LGHDT and CDR2 YNNKEL (reference sequence). After removal of 1 base from V and 2 bases from J, the junction contained 5 bases not matched to a gene. The CDR3 sequence is 15 residues long. TCRdb re-called the 5' RACE reads through MiXCR, storing one row per CDR3 protein. The data show tens of thousands of distinct CDR3 sequences, with about 3% seen just once and approximately 5.8% held by the top ten. The chain recombines TRBV3-1 with TRBJ2-7; 7 bases agree with TRBD1. This clonotype was sampled from a man aged 35 to 55 with multiple sclerosis. The sequenced material came from PBMCs. The CDR3 region is CASSQVTGATYEQYF. In nucleotides, the CDR3 is TGTGCCAGCAGCCAAGTAACAGGGGCGACCTACGAGCAGTACTTC.